Each of the 30 T cell receptor beta chains below was sequenced from the same sample in a study of blood T cells in healthy people across ages. PCR was performed a second time for about 7 to 11 cycles using a sample-barcoded 5' primer and a J-beta primer mix. TCRdb reprocessed the 5' RACE reads via MiXCR and lists one record per CDR3 protein. The sample lists approximately 940,000 distinct CDR3 sequences, roughly 52% occurring once. The sequenced sample was blood. The receptors were gathered from a man under 40 in good health.

The CDR3 sequence: CASTDRAYNSPLHF. The CDR3 bases are TGTGCCAGCACCGACAGGGCCTATAATTCACCCCTCCACTTT. The rearrangement uses TRBV13 and TRBJ1-6, with 7 bases lining up with TRBD1. V lost 7 bases, J lost 2 bases, and 2 bases stayed unmatched. The CDR3 extends over 14 amino acids. The germline V gene encodes CDR1 PRHDT and CDR2 FYEKMQ (reference sequence).

The chain carries TRBV9 and TRBJ2-5; either TRBD1 or TRBD2 may supply D (5 bases each). Germline-derived CDR1 and CDR2 are SGDLS and YYNGEE. The CDR3 is 15 residues long. Trimming removed 4 bases at V and 3 bases at J, with 16 bases between. The CDR3 protein is CASSFNRDGEETQYF. The CDR3 nucleotides read TGTGCCAGCAGCTTCAACCGGGACGGAGAAGAGACCCAGTACTTC.

The rearrangement links TRBV5-1 to TRBJ2-2, with 14 bases identical to TRBD2. V lost 4 bases and J lost 3; bases outside the gene matches: 8. CDR3 length: 18 residues. Per the germline V gene, CDR1 is SGHRS and CDR2 is YFSETQ. CDR3 protein: CASSNGLAGGQDTGELFF. DNA for the CDR3: TGCGCCAGCAGCAACGGACTAGCGGGGGGCCAGGACACCGGGGAGCTGTTTTTT.

The chain has TRBV25-1 and TRBJ2-7; 12 bases line up with TRBD2. Germline V gene data show CDR1 as MGHDK and CDR2 as SYGVNS. The CDR3 loop spans 21 amino acids. Trimming at V came to 4 bases and at J to 3 bases, leaving 22 bases not matched to a gene. CDR3 in amino acids: CASSGPRPSGRASTLNYEQYF. The CDR3 coding sequence is TGTGCCAGCAGTGGGCCCCGTCCTAGCGGGAGGGCCTCCACCTTGAACTACGAGCAGTACTTC.

V and J are TRBV20-1 and TRBJ1-5, with D unclear. CDR3 size: 17 residues. V shed 0 bases and J shed 2 bases, with 17 bases lying between them. CDR1 and CDR2 from the germline V gene are DFQATT and SNEGSKA (reference sequence). CDR3 coding DNA: TGCAGTGCTAGAGATGCTTACGGGGAAATTGGCAATCAGCCCCAGCATTTT. Encoded protein: CSARDAYGEIGNQPQHF.

A few counts support this clonotype. This chain uses TRBV4-2 with TRBJ2-4; perhaps TRBD1 as D (5 bases). Near its end, the DNA agrees better with TRBJ2-7, so the J call may be wrong. CDR1 LGHNA and CDR2 YNFKEQ come from the germline V gene. This CDR3 comprises 16 residues. CDR3 DNA: TGTGCCAGCAGCCAAGAAGCAGGGCGAAACTTCGGCGAGCAGTACTTC. Translation gives CASSQEAGRNFGEQYF.

V and J are TRBV6-1 and TRBJ2-5, with TRBD2 matching 8 bases. V was pared by 4 bases and J by 3 bases, with 13 bases of the junction left unmatched. The CDR3 covers 17 residues. From germline, CDR1 is MNHNS and CDR2 SASEGT. The CDR3 reads CASSAPPRAGAEETQYF. CDR3 bases: TGTGCCAGCAGTGCACCCCCGAGAGCGGGGGCTGAAGAGACCCAGTACTTC.

This chain uses TRBV5-5 with TRBJ1-2, with 7 bases matching TRBD1. Germline CDR1 reads SGHKS; CDR2 reads YYEKEE (reference sequence). Trimming cost V 4 bases and J 6 bases; bases outside gene matches: 3. The CDR3 runs to 12 residues. CDR3 region: CASSPQGHGYTF. CDR3 DNA sequence: TGTGCCAGCAGCCCACAGGGGCATGGCTACACCTTC.

This chain uses TRBV20-1 with TRBJ1-2; D unresolved. The CDR3 has 16 amino acids. The V end was cut by 0 bases, the J end by 5 bases, with 19 bases between. Germline V gene sequence: CDR1 DFQATT, CDR2 SNEGSKA (reference sequence). This CDR3 is CSARDVSSIIGYGYTF. The DNA for the CDR3 is TGCAGTGCTAGAGATGTATCCTCCATAATCGGTTATGGCTACACCTTC.

Regarding this clonotype: The junction departs from germline at one end; a sequencing error may be responsible. The rearrangement uses TRBV4-2 and TRBJ2-1, with 14 bases identical to TRBD2. The CDR3 extends over 15 amino acids. Per the germline V gene, CDR1 is LGHNA and CDR2 is YNFKEQ. DNA for the CDR3: TGTGTCAGCAGCCAGACTAGCGGGGGGGTTAATGAGCAGTTCTTC. Its translation: CVSSQTSGGVNEQFF.

J is TRBJ2-3 and V is TRBV20-1; 10 bases are a match to TRBD2. CDR3 length: 13 amino acids. V gave up 7 bases and J gave up 5 bases; unmatched junction bases: 6. Germline CDR1 and CDR2: DFQATT and SNEGSKA (reference sequence). For the CDR3, the DNA is TGCAGTGTCCCTTCTAGCGGGGGAGATACGCAGTATTTT. It codes for CSVPSSGGDTQYF.

The chain links TRBV30 to TRBJ1-2; a weak D match, TRBD1 (6 bases). CDR3 length: 14 amino acids. Germline loops: CDR1 GTSNPN, CDR2 SVGIG (reference sequence). Trimming cost V 3 bases and J 2 bases, with 13 bases left between them. This chain's CDR3 is CAWRGPGQNYGYTF. For the CDR3, the DNA is TGTGCCTGGAGGGGCCCAGGACAGAACTATGGCTACACCTTC.

This chain links TRBV28 with TRBJ2-1; 11 nucleotides align to TRBD2. The V and J ends lost 2 bases and 0 bases, in that order; junction bases with no gene match: 15. Germline V gene data show CDR1 as MDHEN and CDR2 as SYDVKM. There are 21 residues in the CDR3. In DNA, the CDR3 is TGTGCCAGCAGTTTACGCCACTTAGCGGGGGGGCTAGGCAGCTCCTACAATGAGCAGTTCTTC. Residues: CASSLRHLAGGLGSSYNEQFF.

This clonotype was picked up one time. J is TRBJ2-7 and V is TRBV4-1; TRBD2 aligns across 7 bases. Per germline, CDR1 MGHRA and CDR2 YSYEKL. This CDR3 is built from 15 residues. V trimming: 1 base; J trimming: 2 bases; junction bases outside the gene matches: 5. In DNA, the CDR3 is TGCGCCAGCAGCCAAGTCTCTAGCGGTACCTACGAGCAGTACTTC. The encoded protein is CASSQVSSGTYEQYF.

This clonotype was counted between two and nine times. V gene TRBV20-1 combines with J gene TRBJ1-1; no definite D call. CDR3 length: 14 residues. Trimming removed 0 bases from V and 4 bases from J, with 12 bases in between. Germline V gene sequence: CDR1 DFQATT, CDR2 SNEGSKA (reference sequence). CDR3 DNA: TGCAGTGCTAGAGATTCCGGGGTTGGCACTGAAGCTTTCTTT. It translates to CSARDSGVGTEAFF.

This clonotype was counted only a few times. This sequence joins TRBV7-9 and TRBJ2-1; weak D call: TRBD2 (5 bases). V was shortened by 4 bases and J by 4 bases, with 17 bases between the two germline ends. Germline lookup yields CDR1 SEHNR and CDR2 FQNEAQ (reference sequence). The length of the CDR3 is 16 residues. The chain's CDR3 is CASSSRGLDEYNEQFF. In nucleotides, the CDR3 is TGTGCCAGCAGCTCTAGAGGACTCGATGAATACAATGAGCAGTTCTTC.

This clonotype was detected only a few times. V usage is TRBV7-2 and J usage is TRBJ2-5; TRBD2 agrees at 15 bases. Germline V gives CDR1 SGHTA, CDR2 FQGNSA. The CDR3 runs 16 residues. With V trimmed by 1 base and J by 11 bases, 8 bases remained unmatched. The CDR3 reads CASSLGTSGGAREQYF. As DNA, the CDR3 is TGTGCCAGCAGCTTAGGGACTAGCGGGGGGGCAAGGGAGCAGTACTTC.

This clonotype was picked up a small number of times. The CDR3 DNA reads as TGTGCCAGCCGCGGGGTCATCACAGATACGCAGTATTTT. It codes for CASRGVITDTQYF. The rearrangement uses TRBV2 and TRBJ2-3; possible D gene TRBD2, 6 bases. The germline V gene encodes CDR1 SNHLY and CDR2 FYNNEI. The CDR3 totals 13 residues. Trimming stripped 8 bases from V and 2 bases from J, with 11 bases between.

This clonotype occurred many times. One base away lies a much larger clone, so this may be a sequencing read error. The chain employs TRBV11-2 and TRBJ2-1, with D tentatively TRBD1 (5 bases). The J call may be incorrect, as the DNA end agrees better with TRBJ2-7. This CDR3 is built from 14 residues. CDR1 is SGHAT and CDR2 is FQNNGV in the germline V gene. The CDR3 here is CASSRLVLDNEQYF. In DNA, the CDR3 is TGTGCCAGCAGCCGTCTGGTTTTGGACAATGAGCAGTACTTC.

This clonotype was observed at least ten times. This chain uses TRBV20-1 with TRBJ2-3; TRBD2 aligns across 8 bases. Germline trimming cut 5 bases from V and 2 bases from J; bases unmatched to any gene: 12. This CDR3 has 16 amino acids. Germline CDR1 DFQATT, CDR2 SNEGSKA (reference sequence). CDR3 in amino acids: CSAPLAGGKITDTQYF. The CDR3 DNA reads TGCAGTGCTCCTTTGGCGGGGGGCAAAATCACAGATACGCAGTATTTT.

This chain connects TRBV29-1 to TRBJ2-2; 7 bases align to TRBD1. CDR3 length: 14 amino acids. CDR1 is SQVTM and CDR2 is ANQGSEA in the germline V gene. Unmatched junction bases numbered 7, after V lost 4 bases and J lost 5 bases. The CDR3 loop is CSVVGQSITGELFF. In DNA, the CDR3 is TGCAGCGTTGTGGGACAGTCAATTACCGGGGAGCTGTTTTTT.

The chain joins TRBV6-2 or TRBV6-3 to TRBJ2-1; 10 nucleotides match TRBD2. The ends lost 0 bases at V and 5 bases at J; junction bases unmatched: 4. Germline V gene lookup returns CDR1 MNHEY and CDR2 SVGEGT. The CDR3 extends over 16 amino acids. CDR3 protein: CASSYSGLAVNNEQFF. DNA of the CDR3: TGTGCCAGCAGTTACTCTGGACTAGCGGTAAACAATGAGCAGTTCTTC.

CDR3 DNA sequence: TGCAGCTGGAACAGGGAGGGCAGTTCCTACGAGCAGTACTTC. Amino acid sequence: CSWNREGSSYEQYF. V is TRBV20-1 and J is TRBJ2-7, with a possible D match to TRBD2 (7 bases). The CDR3 is made up of 14 amino acids. Per the germline V gene, CDR1 is DFQATT and CDR2 is SNEGSKA (reference sequence).

The gene calls are TRBV28 and TRBJ2-7; weak D call: TRBD2 (6 bases). Trimming removed 5 bases from V and 0 bases from J, with 14 bases in between. This CDR3 region has 15 residues. CDR1 and CDR2 (germline): MDHEN, SYDVKM. This CDR3 reads CASSPGTPSSYEQYF. The CDR3 DNA reads TGTGCCAGCAGTCCGGGGACTCCCAGCTCCTACGAGCAGTACTTC.

This clonotype was seen a few times. CDR3 residues: CASSQSKPGGYNEQFF. The CDR3 region has the DNA TGTGCCAGCAGCCAATCAAAGCCCGGGGGGTACAATGAGCAGTTCTTC. The V gene is TRBV3-1, the J gene TRBJ2-1, with 7 bases that match TRBD2. Germline trimming cut 2 bases from V and 4 bases from J; bases unmatched to any gene: 8. Germline CDR1 reads LGHDT; CDR2 reads YNNKEL (reference sequence). The CDR3 consists of 16 residues.

The J gene is TRBJ2-5, the V gene TRBV20-1; D is undetermined. V was clipped by 0 bases and J by 11 bases, with 19 bases between them. The CDR3 is 14 residues long. CDR1 is DFQATT, CDR2 SNEGSKA, per germline (reference sequence). The CDR3 DNA reads TGCAGTGCTAGAGAACAGCCGATCTACAATGAGCAGTACTTC. This gives the protein CSAREQPIYNEQYF.

About this clonotype: With a much larger clone just one base away, this may be a read error. CDR3 sequence: CASRQATGTSHEQFF. DNA of the CDR3: TGTGCCAGCAGACAAGCCACCGGGACTAGTCATGAGCAGTTCTTC. V and J are TRBV5-5 and TRBJ2-1, with 8 bases fitting TRBD2. The CDR3 extends over 15 amino acids. V shed 5 bases and J 8 bases; nucleotides not matched to a gene: 12. In germline, CDR1 is SGHKS, CDR2 YYEKEE (reference sequence).

This chain links TRBV10-2 with TRBJ2-3; D is undetermined. The CDR3 consists of 17 residues. CDR1 WSHSY and CDR2 SAAADI come from the germline V gene. The ends were cut back, 2 bases at V and 4 bases at J, with 19 bases in the middle. The CDR3 loop is CASSEPINLANADTQYF. CDR3 in DNA: TGCGCCAGCAGTGAGCCAATCAACCTTGCAAATGCAGATACGCAGTATTTT.

This clonotype was counted many times. The CDR3 DNA reads as TGTGCCAGCAGTGAACGCCAGGGGACGATTCTCTATGGCTACACCTTC. It yields the protein CASSERQGTILYGYTF. The rearrangement links TRBV6-1 to TRBJ1-2; TRBD1 is a possible D gene (6 bases). CDR1 is MNHNS, CDR2 SASEGT, per germline. Between the trimmed V and J ends, which lost 2 bases and 4 bases, there was a span of 17 bases. This CDR3 is 16 amino acids long.

This chain connects TRBV10-3 to TRBJ2-7; D tentatively fits TRBD1 or TRBD2 (5 bases each). This CDR3 spans 13 amino acids. Germline values: CDR1 ENHRY, CDR2 SYGVKD. Trimming took off 7 bases at V and 5 bases at J, with 15 bases between the two ends. The CDR3 protein is CAITSRLGDEQYF. The CDR3 DNA reads TGTGCCATCACCAGCCGTCTGGGGGACGAGCAGTACTTC.